The T cell receptor (beta chain) under discussion was sequenced for a study of control samples from healthy donors and cancer patients. Sequencing was performed with immunoSEQ multiplex PCR; in TCRdb, only in-frame clones are kept and a portion is missing. Of 22,000 or so clones in the sample, 88% were seen once. Germline assignment: CDR1 SGHRS and CDR2 YFSETQ. V gave up 4 bases and J gave up 0 bases, with 18 bases separating them. The CDR3 sequence is 17 residues long. The sequence derives from a woman aged 60 to 75 with head and neck cancer. Material for sequencing was PBMCs. This chain links TRBV5-1 with TRBJ2-3, with D perhaps being TRBD1 or TRBD2 (5 bases each). The chain's CDR3 is CASSETFRGVSTDTQYF. The CDR3 DNA is TGCGCCAGCAGCGAAACTTTTAGAGGGGTGAGCACAGATACGCAGTATTTT.